This T cell receptor (beta chain) came from a study of blood T cells in healthy people across ages. As for this clonotype: Its antigen is unknown.

The study's findings and limits: Diversity of TCR beta per million T cells declined in a roughly linear way with age.

Using a J-beta primer mix together with a sample-barcoded 5' primer, a second PCR was run for roughly 6 to 12 cycles. Each CDR3 protein gets one entry after TCRdb re-called the 5' RACE reads with MiXCR. The sample has under 2,000,000 distinct CDR3 sequences, roughly 50% seen once. Between the trimmed V and J ends, which lost 1 base and 2 bases, there was a span of 9 bases. CDR3 length: 14 residues. Germline assignment: CDR1 SGHRS and CDR2 YFSETQ. The chain recombines TRBV5-1 with TRBJ2-5; D call uncertain. The specimen sequenced was blood. This sequence originates from a woman in her thirties or forties in good health. CDR3 DNA: TGCGCCAGCAGCTTGAGGTCGTATCAAGAGACCCAGTACTTC. Residues: CASSLRSYQETQYF.